The clone carrying this TCR beta chain was counted once. CDR3 length equals 14 residues. The V gene's germline CDR1 is MGHRA and CDR2 YSYEKL. With 4 bases clipped from V and 5 bases from J, the junction kept 1 base outside the gene matches. The data were obtained in a study of cytomegalovirus exposure and HLA in healthy donors. The overall study: HLA-typed donors were the source of around 80 million unique TCRs, which an early data release held.

The PCR had 60 Vbeta and 13 Jbeta primers. Authors' processing steps: Unique TCR beta chains numbered approximately 80 million in a later analysis, with around 10 million shared. Some clones are missing from TCRdb's copy, which holds only in-frame ones; the method was immunoSEQ multiplex PCR. The DNA gave D and trimming, while V, J and clone size come from that table. In the table there are roughly 170,000 clones, roughly 80% of which are singletons. Material: PBMCs. This TCR was recovered from a woman younger than 35 in good health and CMV-seronegative. This sequence joins TRBV4-1 and TRBJ1-6; 8 bases match TRBD1. The DNA for the CDR3 is TGCGCCAGCAGCCGGGGACAGGATAATTCACCCCTCCACTTT. Translating it yields CASSRGQDNSPLHF.